This T cell receptor (beta chain) was documented in a study of blood T cell repertoires in COVID-19. Profiled with immunoSEQ multiplex PCR; TCRdb holds only in-frame clones, not every one. Of 150,000 to 200,000 clones in the sample, approximately 92% were seen once. This CDR3 region has 15 residues. Germline V CDR1 and CDR2: SQVTM, ANQGSEA. This clone was observed once. Participant-reported clinical history was the basis for cohort assignment. The origin of this receptor is a woman between 40 and 50 years old with acute COVID-19. The sample comprised PBMCs or T cells enriched from blood (not recorded which). The chain uses TRBV29-1 and TRBJ2-7, with 9 bases fitting TRBD2. The CDR3 region is CTLRGLAGVSYEQYF. DNA of the CDR3: TGCACCCTCCGGGGTTTAGCGGGAGTTTCCTACGAGCAGTACTTC.